Listed below are T cell receptor beta chains from one sample, sequenced in a study of blood T cells in healthy people across ages. TCRdb reprocessed the 5' RACE reads with MiXCR, giving one entry per CDR3 protein. The sample shows roughly 900,000 distinct CDR3 sequences, about 48% of them seen only once. The sequenced material came from blood. These receptors were taken from a man younger than 40 in good health. Each CDR3 is given with its conserved first and last residue. D genes are given only for firm matches. Size values are once, few and many counts, or a class for expanded clones, and some rows have none.

clone_size,d_call,j_call,v_call,cdr3_nt,cdr3_aa
-,-,TRBJ1-2,TRBV20-1,TGCAGTGCAGGACGACAGAATTATCGCTACACCTTC,CSAGRQNYRYTF
-,TRBD1,TRBJ2-7,TRBV5-1,TGCGCCAGCAGCTTGAACGGACAGGGTGGAGAGCAGTACTTC,CASSLNGQGGEQYF
once,-,TRBJ2-7,TRBV5-1,TGCGCCAGCAGCTTGGGGGCAGAGAACTCCTACGAGCAGTACTTC,CASSLGAENSYEQYF
once,-,TRBJ2-1,TRBV6-5,TGTACCAGCCGGGACGGACCCTACAATGAGCAGTTCTTC,CTSRDGPYNEQFF
few,TRBD1,TRBJ2-7,TRBV29-1,TGCAGCGCCGTTGTAGGGGGCCACGAGCAGTACTTC,CSAVVGGHEQYF
-,TRBD1,TRBJ1-1,TRBV20-1,TGCAGTGCTAGAGATGGAGGGGCAGGGGGCTCGGGCACTGAAGCTTTCTTT,CSARDGGAGGSGTEAFF
once,-,TRBJ2-1,TRBV6-1,TGTGCCAGCAGTGAATTCACGCCGACGAGCTCCTACAATGAGCAGTTCTTC,CASSEFTPTSSYNEQFF
-,TRBD1,TRBJ1-5,TRBV6-2/TRBV6-3,TGTGCCAGCAGCGCTGGCACAGGGGTAAGACAGCCCCAGCATTTT,CASSAGTGVRQPQHF
few,-,TRBJ1-1,TRBV28,TGTGCCAGCAGTTTCCGGGACACTGAAGCTTTCTTT,CASSFRDTEAFF
-,-,TRBJ2-1,TRBV11-3,TGTGCCAGCAGTTCGGGGGGCGCAATAGATGAGCAGTTCTTC,CASSSGGAIDEQFF
-,-,TRBJ2-7,TRBV3-1,TGTGCCAGCAGCCAGAGGCCCCCTACAGGAACCGGGCGAGGGGAGCAGTACTTC,CASSQRPPTGTGRGEQYF
-,-,TRBJ2-5,TRBV7-2,TGTGCCAGCAGCCGGGGGGCCGTGGAGACCCAGTACTTC,CASSRGAVETQYF
few,-,TRBJ2-7,TRBV20-1,TGCAGTGCTAGAGGTATACGCACCTACGAGCAGTACTTC,CSARGIRTYEQYF
-,-,TRBJ1-6,TRBV7-9,TGTGCCAGCAGCCCTCTGTTCAATTCACCCCTCCACTTT,CASSPLFNSPLHF
-,TRBD1,TRBJ2-5,TRBV20-1,TGCAGTGCTAGAGATAAGGGGGCTGAGACCCAGTACTTC,CSARDKGAETQYF
few,-,TRBJ1-6,TRBV3-1,TGTGCCAGCAGCCAAGGGGACGATCATTCACCCCTCCACTTT,CASSQGDDHSPLHF
few,-,TRBJ1-6,TRBV12-3/TRBV12-4,TGTGCCAGCAAAAGACGAGCACCGTATAATTCACCCCTCCACTTT,CASKRRAPYNSPLHF
-,-,TRBJ2-7,TRBV28,TGTGCCGGCAGTTTCGGGATGGAGCAGTACTTC,CAGSFGMEQYF
few,-,TRBJ2-5,TRBV28,TGTGCCAGCAGTTCGCCGACAGGAGCACAAGAGACCCAGTACTTC,CASSSPTGAQETQYF
-,-,TRBJ1-2,TRBV4-3,TGCGCCAGCAGCCAAGAGACCAGCACCCACTATGGCTACACCTTC,CASSQETSTHYGYTF
-,TRBD1,TRBJ2-1,TRBV6-1,TGTGCCAGCAGTGGAGGACAGGCGACCTCCCAGTTCTTC,CASSGGQATSQFF
-,TRBD1,TRBJ2-2,TRBV5-1,TGCGCCAGCAGGGAAAAGACCACAGGGGACACCGGGGAGCTGTTTTTT,CASREKTTGDTGELFF
-,TRBD1,TRBJ2-1,TRBV6-5,TGTGCCAGCGGCACAGGACAGGGGAGGTACAATGAGCAGTTCTTC,CASGTGQGRYNEQFF
-,-,TRBJ2-1,TRBV9,TGTGCCAGCAGCGCCCTACTAGAATACAATGAGCAGTTCTTC,CASSALLEYNEQFF